A single sample is the source of the 32 T cell receptor beta chains below, sequenced in a study of blood T cell repertoires in COVID-19 (dated by TCRdb to the early 2020s). Libraries were prepared through the immunoSEQ multiplex PCR assay. TCRdb took over this immuneACCESS table, retaining in-frame rearrangements with V and J assigned. Such tables are incomplete; in checked studies, under half of the missing clones stem from an unresolved V gene, and the remainder is unexplained. This sample lists tens of thousands of clones; 87% were detected once. Together, the top ten hold about 9.5% of the sample. Material: peripheral blood. The receptor set was obtained from a human donor with acute or convalescent COVID-19. The donor label of this sample is uncertain.

Only a few counts were recorded for this clone. The chain is built from TRBV19 and TRBJ2-1; TRBD1 matches at 8 bases. There are 16 residues in the CDR3. Per germline, CDR1 LNHDA and CDR2 SQIVND (reference sequence). V lost 8 bases and J lost 0; bases outside the gene matches: 9. The CDR3 reads CASQTQGASSYNEQFF. The CDR3 DNA sequence: TGTGCCAGTCAGACTCAGGGGGCTAGCTCCTACAATGAGCAGTTCTTC.

The chain carries TRBV29-1 and TRBJ2-7; tentative D call: TRBD1 (5 bases). There are 13 residues in the CDR3. The V gene lost 4 bases and the J gene lost 0 bases, with 10 bases spanning the gap. CDR1 is SQVTM, CDR2 ANQGSEA, per germline. The CDR3 DNA reads TGCAGCGTTGGGACACCTCGCTCCTACGAGCAGTACTTC. It codes for CSVGTPRSYEQYF.

This rearrangement joins TRBV6-6 to TRBJ1-5; weak D call: TRBD1 (6 bases). Germline V gene data show CDR1 as MNHNY and CDR2 as SVGAGI (reference sequence). The V and J ends lost 5 bases and 3 bases respectively, with 20 bases between them. This CDR3 region has 17 residues. In DNA, the CDR3 is TGTGCCAGCAGTCCCCCCTTGGGGGCAGGGACCAATCAGCCCCAGCATTTT. Protein sequence: CASSPPLGAGTNQPQHF.

V usage is TRBV10-3 and J usage is TRBJ2-3; 9 nucleotides align to TRBD1. Germline-derived CDR1 and CDR2 are ENHRY and SYGVKD. Unmatched junction bases numbered 9, after V lost 0 bases and J lost 5 bases. The CDR3 loop spans 17 amino acids. CDR3 protein: CAISESYPGQGKDTQYF. The CDR3 nucleotides are TGTGCCATCAGTGAGTCGTATCCGGGACAGGGTAAAGATACGCAGTATTTT.

The V and J genes are TRBV2 and TRBJ2-3; 8 bases map to TRBD2. From germline, CDR1 is SNHLY and CDR2 FYNNEI. Trimming at V came to 8 bases and at J to 1 base, leaving 5 bases not matched to a gene. The CDR3 consists of 14 residues. This CDR3 reads CASPSGRRTDTQYF. The CDR3 DNA follows: TGTGCCAGCCCCAGCGGGAGACGCACAGATACGCAGTATTTT.

This clone has a single count. No conserved phenylalanine or tryptophan is present at the end of the CDR3, so a read error is the likely explanation. The chain joins TRBV29-1 to TRBJ1-2, with a tentative D call TRBD1 (6 bases). The CDR3 extends over 12 amino acids. Trimming took 4 bases from V and 7 from J, leaving 13 bases between them. Germline V gene data show CDR1 as SQVTM and CDR2 as ANQGSEA. DNA for the CDR3: TGCAGCGTTGTGCGGGGGGCGCTTGGCTACACCCTC. This encodes CSVVRGALGYTL.

In this sample, this clone turned up a few times. The rearrangement joins TRBV7-3 to TRBJ2-7; TRBD2 agrees at 13 bases. Germline V gene lookup returns CDR1 SGHTA and CDR2 FQGTGA. This CDR3 contains 15 residues. The V gene end was trimmed by 5 bases and the J gene end by 7 bases; junction bases not matched to a gene: 8. CDR3 amino acids: CASSIGLAGVGEQYF. CDR3 in DNA: TGTGCCAGCAGCATCGGACTAGCGGGAGTGGGAGAGCAGTACTTC.

This clone has just one count. V and J are TRBV28 and TRBJ1-5; D not certain. This CDR3 has 15 residues. V lost 5 bases and J 2 bases, leaving 13 bases between the germline ends. Germline V lookup: CDR1 MDHEN, CDR2 SYDVKM. CDR3 in amino acids: CASSPTGPRNQPQHF. DNA for the CDR3: TGTGCCAGCAGTCCGACGGGTCCCCGCAATCAGCCCCAGCATTTT.

V gene TRBV21-1 combines with J gene TRBJ1-6; TRBD1 is the table's D call and was not checked against the DNA. TRBV21-1 is tagged as a pseudogene. The CDR3 covers 15 residues. The CDR3 here is CASSKTGQGASPLHF. CDR3 nucleotides: TGTGCCAGCAGCAAAACGGGACAGGGAGCCTCACCCCTCCACTTT.

The J gene is TRBJ1-2, the V gene TRBV19; unclear D gene. Germline V CDR1 and CDR2: LNHDA, SQIVND (reference sequence). Trimming took off 3 bases at V and 7 bases at J, with 12 bases between the two ends. This CDR3 is 13 amino acids long. Here the CDR3 DNA reads TGTGCCAGTAGTATTGAGAGGCTTGGTGGCTACACCTTC. Its translation is CASSIERLGGYTF.

The V gene is TRBV7-8, the J gene TRBJ2-1, with D possibly matching TRBD2 (5 bases). The germline CDR1 and CDR2 sequences are SGHVS and FQNEAQ. This CDR3 has 13 amino acids. Trimming left V 1 base short and J 13 bases short, with 14 bases between. CDR3 DNA: TGTGCCAGCAGCTTAGAACGGGGTCTGACACAGTTCTTC. This gives the protein CASSLERGLTQFF.

This clone has only one observation. The rearrangement joins TRBV19 to TRBJ1-5; tentatively, D is TRBD1 (6 bases). CDR1 is LNHDA, CDR2 SQIVND, per germline (reference sequence). The CDR3 length is 16 residues. Trimming removed 6 bases at V and 3 bases at J, with 18 bases between. The CDR3 spells CASSHLQGWDNQPQHF. CDR3 sequence (DNA): TGTGCCAGTAGCCATTTACAGGGCTGGGACAATCAGCCCCAGCATTTT.

The gene calls are TRBV30 and TRBJ2-7; a weak D match, TRBD2 (6 bases). The CDR3 spans 15 residues. V lost 4 bases and J lost 6, with 22 bases in between. The germline CDR1 and CDR2 sequences are GTSNPN and SVGIG (reference sequence). Written as DNA, the CDR3 is TGTGCCTGGAAAGGTAACTGGGGAGGACCGGGCGAGCAGTACTTC. Translating it yields CAWKGNWGGPGEQYF.

This chain joins TRBV28 and TRBJ2-3; no definite D call. CDR1 is MDHEN, CDR2 SYDVKM, per germline. V was trimmed by 11 bases and J by 0 bases, leaving 12 bases between them. The CDR3 totals 13 residues. The CDR3 sequence: CAASVSSTDTQYF. The CDR3 coding sequence is TGTGCCGCTTCGGTCTCTAGCACAGATACGCAGTATTTT. The full variable domain, its missing parts supplied by reference TRBV28 and TRBJ2-3, is DVKVTQSSRYLVKRTGEKVFLECVQDMDHENMFWYRQDPGLGLRLIYFSYDVKMKEKGDIPEGYSVSREKKERFSLILESASTNQTSMYLCAASVSSTDTQYFGPGTRLTVL.

This chain links TRBV5-1 with TRBJ2-3; the match to TRBD1 covers 7 bases. V dropped 0 bases and J dropped 2; count of bases not matched to a gene: 6. CDR3 length equals 16 residues. CDR1 and CDR2 (germline): SGHRS, YFSETQ. The CDR3 DNA is TGCGCCAGCAGCTTGGAGGGGACAGCGAACACAGATACGCAGTATTTT. It yields the protein CASSLEGTANTDTQYF.

V usage is TRBV5-1 and J usage is TRBJ2-3; D unclear. V gave up 0 bases and J gave up 0 bases, with 11 bases separating them. The CDR3 consists of 16 residues. Germline lookup yields CDR1 SGHRS and CDR2 YFSETQ. The CDR3 nucleotides read TGCGCCAGCAGCTTGGGTGGCTTCTCAAGCACAGATACGCAGTATTTT. This translates into CASSLGGFSSTDTQYF. The full variable domain, with the rest looked up from reference TRBV5-1 and TRBJ2-3, is KAGVTQTPRYLIKTRGQQVTLSCSPISGHRSVSWYQQTPGQGLQFLFEYFSETQRNKGNFPGRFSGRQFSNSRSEMNVSTLELGDSALYLCASSLGGFSSTDTQYFGPGTRLTVL.

In this sample, this clone turned up once. The rearrangement joins TRBV10-3 to TRBJ2-3, with 9 bases fitting TRBD2. Germline CDR1 reads ENHRY; CDR2 reads SYGVKD. V was clipped by 3 bases and J by 4 bases; unmatched bases: 11. CDR3 size: 17 residues. The chain's CDR3 is CAISDGQGSGSADTQYF. The DNA for the CDR3 is TGTGCCATCAGTGATGGGCAGGGTAGCGGGAGTGCAGATACGCAGTATTTT.

The chain recombines TRBV7-2 with TRBJ1-4; tentative D call: TRBD1 (5 bases). In germline, CDR1 is SGHTA, CDR2 FQGNSA. This CDR3 is built from 13 residues. Trimming stripped 5 bases from V and 10 bases from J, with 14 bases between. The CDR3 here is CASSPGLPGKLFF. DNA for the CDR3: TGTGCCAGCAGCCCGGGACTGCCTGGAAAACTGTTTTTT.

CDR3 residues: CASSKIAGYNEQFF. The CDR3 DNA sequence: TGTGCCAGTAGTAAGATAGCGGGATACAATGAGCAGTTCTTC. V usage is TRBV19 and J usage is TRBJ2-1, with TRBD2 identical over 8 bases. The germline gives CDR1 LNHDA, CDR2 SQIVND (reference sequence). The CDR3 length is 14 residues. Germline trimming cut 4 bases from V and 4 bases from J; bases unmatched to any gene: 3.

This clone was counted a single time. This chain connects TRBV5-1 to TRBJ1-5; possible D gene TRBD1, 5 bases. Germline-derived CDR1 and CDR2 are SGHRS and YFSETQ. V was pared by 4 bases and J by 0 bases, with 11 bases between. The CDR3 has 15 amino acids. DNA for the CDR3: TGCGCCAGCAGCATATCAGGGTATAGCAATCAGCCCCAGCATTTT. Encoded protein: CASSISGYSNQPQHF.

The CDR3: CASSSRDRATEAFF. CDR3 DNA sequence: TGCGCCAGCAGCTCCCGGGACAGGGCCACTGAAGCTTTCTTT. The V and J genes are TRBV5-1 and TRBJ1-1; 9 bases are shared with TRBD1. The CDR3 runs to 14 residues. Looked up from germline, CDR1 is SGHRS and CDR2 is YFSETQ. Trimming removed 3 bases from V and 4 bases from J; junction bases left unmatched: 4.

The J gene is TRBJ2-3, the V gene TRBV7-3; 13 bases are a match to TRBD2. The CDR3 is 16 amino acids. V dropped 5 bases and J dropped 2; count of bases not matched to a gene: 4. CDR1 is SGHTA and CDR2 is FQGTGA in the germline V gene. This chain's CDR3 is CASSPGTSGNTDTQYF. DNA for the CDR3: TGTGCCAGCAGCCCCGGGACTAGCGGGAACACAGATACGCAGTATTTT.

The chain combines TRBV15 with TRBJ2-1, with TRBD2 matching 10 bases. Trimming cost V 1 base and J 3 bases; bases outside gene matches: 0. Germline assignment: CDR1 LNHNV and CDR2 YYDKDF (reference sequence). The CDR3 consists of 15 residues. The CDR3 protein is CATSRVAGGYNEQFF. For the CDR3, the DNA is TGTGCCACCAGCAGAGTAGCGGGGGGCTACAATGAGCAGTTCTTC.

The chain combines TRBV7-6 with TRBJ2-3; the D is unclear. CDR3 length equals 15 residues. Trimming left V 5 bases short and J 0 bases short, with 12 bases between. Germline CDR1 and CDR2: SGHVS and FNYEAQ. The CDR3 region is CASSLFTVSTDTQYF. In DNA, the CDR3 is TGTGCCAGCAGCCTCTTTACAGTCAGCACAGATACGCAGTATTTT.

V and J are TRBV19 and TRBJ2-4, with 8 bases lining up with TRBD2. Germline V gives CDR1 LNHDA, CDR2 SQIVND (reference sequence). J was trimmed by 6 bases and V by 0 bases; bases with no gene match: 7. The CDR3 extends over 16 amino acids. CDR3: CASSIDAGGTGNIQYF. CDR3 in DNA: TGTGCCAGTAGTATAGATGCGGGAGGTACGGGAAACATTCAGTACTTC.

The rearrangement joins TRBV6-5 to TRBJ2-7; 10 positions match TRBD1. CDR1 is MNHEY, CDR2 SVGAGI, per germline. The J segment lost 13 bases and the V segment lost 6 bases, leaving 12 bases of the junction unmatched. The CDR3 is made up of 13 amino acids. The CDR3 nucleotides are TGTGCCAGCAGCGCAGATCGAGACAGGGGGCAATACTTC. Amino acids: CASSADRDRGQYF.

This rearrangement joins TRBV4-1 to TRBJ2-5; 11 nucleotides agree with TRBD2. V lost 3 bases to trimming and J lost 6 bases; unmatched junction nucleotides: 6. The CDR3 sequence is 15 residues long. Per germline, CDR1 MGHRA and CDR2 YSYEKL. The CDR3 is CASSQTSGIVKTQYF. CDR3 bases: TGCGCCAGCAGCCAGACTAGCGGGATAGTAAAGACCCAGTACTTC.

The CDR3 DNA is TGTGCCAGCAGCTTAGACAGGGGGGATGGCTACACCTTC. Translated: CASSLDRGDGYTF. The gene calls are TRBV7-2 and TRBJ1-2, with 8 nucleotides matching TRBD1. Germline lookup yields CDR1 SGHTA and CDR2 FQGNSA. The V segment lost 1 base and the J segment 6 bases; nucleotides outside the gene matches: 1. The CDR3 sequence is 13 residues long.

The J gene is TRBJ2-7, the V gene TRBV5-4; no definite D call. Germline CDR1 reads SGHNT; CDR2 reads YYREEE (reference sequence). The CDR3 is made up of 13 amino acids. V was shortened by 4 bases and J by 6 bases, with 14 bases between the two germline ends. The CDR3 nucleotides read TGTGCCAGCAGCCTCGGGTCAGAACGCGAGCAGTACGTC. This encodes CASSLGSEREQYV.

The chain is built from TRBV7-9 and TRBJ1-4; D gene ambiguous. CDR3 length: 15 amino acids. The germline V and J ends were trimmed by 1 base and 6 bases, with 12 bases remaining between them. Germline values: CDR1 SEHNR, CDR2 FQNEAQ (reference sequence). The CDR3 nucleotides are TGTGCCAGCAGCTTAGACGCGGCGGCCCATGAAAAACTGTTTTTT. Translated, it gives CASSLDAAAHEKLFF.

The rearrangement links TRBV5-1 to TRBJ2-6; 7 bases match TRBD1. V dropped 3 bases and J dropped 0; count of bases not matched to a gene: 12. Looked up from germline, CDR1 is SGHRS and CDR2 is YFSETQ. This CDR3 comprises 19 residues. The CDR3 coding sequence is TGCGCCAGCAGCTACCGGGACAGACGACCCTTCTCTGGGGCCAACGTCCTGACTTTC. As protein: CASSYRDRRPFSGANVLTF.

This chain links TRBV6-5 with TRBJ1-4, with a weak D call TRBD1 (5 bases). The V gene lost 6 bases and the J gene lost 6 bases, with 14 bases spanning the gap. Germline V CDR1 and CDR2: MNHEY, SVGAGI. This CDR3 has 14 residues. The CDR3 nucleotides are TGTGCCAGCAGCCTGTCCAGGGCAGATGAAAAACTGTTTTTT. Encoded protein: CASSLSRADEKLFF.